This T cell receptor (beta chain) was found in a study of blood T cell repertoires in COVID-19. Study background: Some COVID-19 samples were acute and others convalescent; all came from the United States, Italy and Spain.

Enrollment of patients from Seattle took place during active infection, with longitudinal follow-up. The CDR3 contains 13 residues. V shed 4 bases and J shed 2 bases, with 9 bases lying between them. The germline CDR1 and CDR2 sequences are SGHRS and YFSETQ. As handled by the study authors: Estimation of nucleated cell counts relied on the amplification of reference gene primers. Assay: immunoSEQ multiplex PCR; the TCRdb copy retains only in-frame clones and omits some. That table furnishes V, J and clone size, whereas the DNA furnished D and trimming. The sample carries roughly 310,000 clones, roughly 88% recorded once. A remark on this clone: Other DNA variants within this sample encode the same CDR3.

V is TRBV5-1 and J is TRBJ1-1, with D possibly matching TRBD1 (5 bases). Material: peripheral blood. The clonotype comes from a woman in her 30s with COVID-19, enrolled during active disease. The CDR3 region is CASSVTGNTEAFF. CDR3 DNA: TGCGCCAGCAGCGTAACAGGAAACACTGAAGCTTTCTTT.